This T cell receptor (beta chain) was identified during a study of shared clonotypes between healthy human individuals. Study details: The study used three CD4 naive, three CD4 memory, two CD8 naive and one CD8 memory plate per donor.

Every subset had its genomic DNA shared out evenly among several immunoSEQ plates. Clones were read by immunoSEQ multiplex PCR, and TCRdb kept only the in-frame ones, dropping some. The repertoire holds approximately 1.5 million clones, with 95% to 99% as singletons. This clone was recorded only once. The CDR3 runs 14 residues. The trim removed 8 bases at V and 5 bases at J, leaving 8 bases unmatched. From germline, CDR1 is ENHRY and CDR2 SYGVKD. Splitting the CD4+ cells yielded a CD45RA+ naive subset and a CD45RA-negative memory subset. This receptor was obtained from a man younger than 45 in good health. The specimen was naive CD4+ T cells sorted from blood. The subset was: CD45RA+ positively selected. The V gene is TRBV10-3, the J gene TRBJ1-5; 8 nucleotides agree with TRBD1. This CDR3 reads CAIQPAGGYQPQHF. Written as DNA, the CDR3 is TGTGCCATCCAGCCGGCAGGGGGCTATCAGCCCCAGCATTTT.